A selection of T cell receptor beta chains follows, all from one sample in a study of ipilimumab plus nivolumab after autologous stem cell transplantation. The table came from immunoSEQ multiplex PCR; TCRdb's copy has only in-frame clones and leaves some out. The table shows about 25,000 clones, with 70% to 90% occurring only once. Specimen: PBMCs, collected in a trial of ipilimumab plus nivolumab as post-transplant consolidation. Source of these receptors: a male donor with diffuse large B-cell lymphoma. Each CDR3 is given with its conserved first and last residue. D genes are given only for firm matches. For some rows the clone size is stated as once, few or many, or as a class when expanded; others skip it.

clone size,D gene,J gene,V gene,CDR3 DNA,CDR3 protein
.,.,TRBJ1-2,TRBV23-1,TGCGCCAGCAGTCAAGTTAGGCCTGGGGGAGTGGGCTATGGCTACACCTTC,CASSQVRPGGVGYGYTF
.,TRBD1,TRBJ1-2,TRBV18,TGTGCCAGCTCAAACGACAGGGGGACGGGTGGCTACACCTTC,CASSNDRGTGGYTF
.,.,TRBJ2-1,TRBV5-1,TGCGCCAGCAGCTTGTTTGCGGGTCATGAGCAGTTCTTC,CASSLFAGHEQFF
.,.,TRBJ1-2,TRBV6-1,TGTGCCAGCAGTACTTTGGACCCTAGTACCTATGGCTACACCTTC,CASSTLDPSTYGYTF
.,TRBD2,TRBJ2-5,TRBV6-6,TGTGCCAGCAGCCAAAAGCGGGGGGATAGGGAGACCCAGTACTTC,CASSQKRGDRETQYF
.,TRBD1,TRBJ1-1,TRBV6-5,TGTGCCAGCAGTGCGACGGACAGGCCCAAACGCTCGTTT,CASSATDRPKRSF
.,.,TRBJ1-3,TRBV19,TGTGCCAGTAGCACCCCGACCGAAGCTGGAAACACCATATATTTT,CASSTPTEAGNTIYF
once,.,TRBJ1-2,TRBV15,TGTGCCACCAGCAGAGATGTGGCGTTCCCTATGGCTAGGACCTTC,CATSRDVAFPMARTF
.,.,TRBJ2-4,TRBV6-1,TGTGCCAGCAGTGGGGAGACAGGCGTCGTTCAGTACTTC,CASSGETGVVQYF
.,.,TRBJ2-7,TRBV27,TGTGCCAGCAGCGAAGGGCATAGACCGCTGTCGTACGAGCAGTACTTC,CASSEGHRPLSYEQYF
.,TRBD1,TRBJ1-6,TRBV6-1,TGTGCCAGCAGTGAAATAGGGGGCACCTCACCCCTCCACTTT,CASSEIGGTSPLHF
.,.,TRBJ2-3,TRBV5-1,TGCGCCAGCAGCTTGGAACGAGGGAACACAGATACGCAGTATTTT,CASSLERGNTDTQYF
.,TRBD2,TRBJ2-7,TRBV4-1,TGCGCCAGCAGCCAAGTGGGGCGGGGGGCCCTCGACGAGCAGTACTTC,CASSQVGRGALDEQYF
few,.,TRBJ1-4,TRBV15,TGTGCCACCAGCAGAGATTTGGGACGGGCTAATGAAAAACTGTTTTTT,CATSRDLGRANEKLFF
.,.,TRBJ1-4,TRBV14,TGTGCCAGCAGCCAAGATTCGAGCGAATTTCAGGGATGTAATGAAAAACTGTTTTTT,CASSQDSSEFQGCNEKLFF
.,.,TRBJ2-7,TRBV7-9,TGTGCCAGCAGCTTAGAGGTAGGGGAGCAGTACTTC,CASSLEVGEQYF
.,TRBD1,TRBJ1-1,TRBV12-5,TGTGCTAGTGGTTTGTTACAGGGGGCTCAAGCTTTCTTT,CASGLLQGAQAFF
few,.,TRBJ1-5,TRBV9,TGTGCCAGCAGCCCCGACGGGGGCAATCAGCCCCAGCATTTT,CASSPDGGNQPQHF
.,.,TRBJ1-1,TRBV19,TGTGCCAGTAGTATAGGACAGGTGAACACTGAAGCTTTCTTT,CASSIGQVNTEAFF
.,.,TRBJ1-6,TRBV2,TGTGCCAGCACCGAAGGGATTAATTCACCCCTCCACTTT,CASTEGINSPLHF
.,.,TRBJ2-7,TRBV6-1,TGTGCCAGCAGTGAAGAGTGGGGGGGCGTAAGGTCCGAGCAGTACTTC,CASSEEWGGVRSEQYF
.,.,TRBJ1-4,TRBV7-2,TGTGCCAGCAGCTTAGTCCCAGGGGCGGAGGAAAAACTGTTTTTT,CASSLVPGAEEKLFF
medium-sized,TRBD1,TRBJ1-1,TRBV10-3,TGTGCCATATCCCTATCCGGGACAGTGAACACTGAAGCTTTCTTT,CAISLSGTVNTEAFF
.,TRBD1,TRBJ1-2,TRBV13,TGTGCCAGCAGCGTACAGGGGGACTATGGCTACACCTTC,CASSVQGDYGYTF
.,.,TRBJ1-2,TRBV14,TGTGCCAGCAGCCAAGTTGACAGGCGGGTCTATGGCTACACCTTC,CASSQVDRRVYGYTF
few,TRBD1,TRBJ1-1,TRBV15,TGTGCCACCAGTACCGGGACAGGTATCTTGGACACTGAAGCTTTCTTT,CATSTGTGILDTEAFF
.,TRBD1,TRBJ1-2,TRBV14,TGTGCCAGCAGCCTCAGGGGGAGCTATGGCTACACCTTC,CASSLRGSYGYTF